This T cell receptor beta chain was identified in a study of T cells expressing NK-cell markers. This CDR3 contains 12 residues. Germline-derived CDR1 and CDR2 are SGDLS and YYNGEE. The TCR beta cDNA came from 5'RACE template switching with UMIs. TCRdb reprocessed the 5' RACE reads, with one entry per CDR3 protein and no DNA. This specimen shows about 460,000 distinct CDR3 sequences; the ten leading clones hold over 1.1%. This sequence was found in a woman between 50 and 59 years old in good health. The material sequenced was blood T cells: a sorted CD56 or NKG2C T cell subset, CD4+ or CD8+ T cells, or bulk PBMC T cells (not recorded which). This chain connects TRBV9 to TRBJ2-3; TCRdb reports TRBD1, a call that lacks DNA to check it against. CDR3 sequence: CASSADRRSQYF.